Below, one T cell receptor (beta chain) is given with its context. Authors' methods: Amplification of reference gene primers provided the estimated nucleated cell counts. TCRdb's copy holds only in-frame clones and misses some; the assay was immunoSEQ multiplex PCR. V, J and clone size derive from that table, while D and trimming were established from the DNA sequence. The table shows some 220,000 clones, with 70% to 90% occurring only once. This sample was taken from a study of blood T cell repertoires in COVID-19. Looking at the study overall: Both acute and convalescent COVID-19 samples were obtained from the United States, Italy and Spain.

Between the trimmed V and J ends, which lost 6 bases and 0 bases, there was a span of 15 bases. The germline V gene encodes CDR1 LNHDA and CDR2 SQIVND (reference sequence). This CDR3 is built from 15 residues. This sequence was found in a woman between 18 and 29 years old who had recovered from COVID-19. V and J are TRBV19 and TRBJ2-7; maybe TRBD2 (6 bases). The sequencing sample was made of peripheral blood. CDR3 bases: TGTGCCAGTAGGCTTGGGACTGCCGCCTCCTACGAGCAGTACTTC. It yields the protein CASRLGTAASYEQYF.